This T cell receptor beta chain came from a study of blood T cells in healthy people across ages. Study-wide findings and caveats: Per million T cells, TCR beta diversity dropped roughly linearly as age increased.

Next came a second PCR, run for about 7 to 12 cycles, which used a sample-barcoded 5' primer along with a J-beta primer mix. TCRdb independently ran MiXCR on the 5' RACE reads; one entry per CDR3 protein. The table has about 1,400,000 distinct CDR3 sequences, approximately 42% seen once; the top ten hold 7.9%. V lost 5 bases and J lost 1, with 11 bases in between. There are 15 residues in the CDR3. Germline V gives CDR1 MGHDK, CDR2 SYGVNS. This clonotype was counted only a few times. Its matching antigen is unknown. Sequencing was carried out using blood. The clonotype comes from a woman aged 18-29 years in good health. The chain is built from TRBV25-1 and TRBJ2-2; tentatively, D is TRBD2 (6 bases). CDR3 coding DNA: TGTGCCAGCAGTACTCCGGGACTGAACACCGGGGAGCTGTTTTTT. Protein sequence: CASSTPGLNTGELFF.